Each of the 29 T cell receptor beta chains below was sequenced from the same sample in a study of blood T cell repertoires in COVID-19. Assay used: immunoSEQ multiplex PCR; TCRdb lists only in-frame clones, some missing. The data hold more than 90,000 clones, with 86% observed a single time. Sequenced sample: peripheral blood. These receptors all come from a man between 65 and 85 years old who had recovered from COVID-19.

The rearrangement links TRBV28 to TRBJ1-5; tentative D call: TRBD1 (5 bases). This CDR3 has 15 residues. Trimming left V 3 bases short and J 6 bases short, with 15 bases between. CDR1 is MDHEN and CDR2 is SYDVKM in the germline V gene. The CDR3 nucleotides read TGTGCCAGCAGTTTGCTCAGGGTAATGTTTCAGCCCCAGCATTTT. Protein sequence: CASSLLRVMFQPQHF.

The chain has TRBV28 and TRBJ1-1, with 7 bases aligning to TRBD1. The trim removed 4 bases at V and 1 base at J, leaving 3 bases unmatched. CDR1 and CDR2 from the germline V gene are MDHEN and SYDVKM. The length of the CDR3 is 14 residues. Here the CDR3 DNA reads TGTGCCAGCAGTTACTACAGGGGGAACACTGAAGCTTTCTTT. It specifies CASSYYRGNTEAFF.

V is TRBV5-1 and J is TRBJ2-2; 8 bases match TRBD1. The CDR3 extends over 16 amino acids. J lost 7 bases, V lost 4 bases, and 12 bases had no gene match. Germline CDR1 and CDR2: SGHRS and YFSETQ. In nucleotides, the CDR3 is TGCGCCAGCAGCCCTACCTGGACAGGGCGGAGCGGGGAGCTGTTTTTT. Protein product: CASSPTWTGRSGELFF. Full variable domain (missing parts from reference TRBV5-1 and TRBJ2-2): KAGVTQTPRYLIKTRGQQVTLSCSPISGHRSVSWYQQTPGQGLQFLFEYFSETQRNKGNFPGRFSGRQFSNSRSEMNVSTLELGDSALYLCASSPTWTGRSGELFFGEGSRLTVL.

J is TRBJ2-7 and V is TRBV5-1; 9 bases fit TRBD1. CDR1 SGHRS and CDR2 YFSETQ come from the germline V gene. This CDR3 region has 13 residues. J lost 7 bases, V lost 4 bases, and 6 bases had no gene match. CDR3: CASSLGQGKEQYF. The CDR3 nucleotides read TGCGCCAGCAGCCTAGGACAGGGGAAAGAGCAGTACTTC.

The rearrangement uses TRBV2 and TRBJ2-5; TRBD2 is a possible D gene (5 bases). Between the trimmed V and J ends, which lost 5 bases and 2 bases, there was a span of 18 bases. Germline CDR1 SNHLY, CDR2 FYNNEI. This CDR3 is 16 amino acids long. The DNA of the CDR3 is TGTGCCAGCAGTTTCGTCCTTGCGGGTTCTCAAGAGACCCAGTACTTC. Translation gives CASSFVLAGSQETQYF.

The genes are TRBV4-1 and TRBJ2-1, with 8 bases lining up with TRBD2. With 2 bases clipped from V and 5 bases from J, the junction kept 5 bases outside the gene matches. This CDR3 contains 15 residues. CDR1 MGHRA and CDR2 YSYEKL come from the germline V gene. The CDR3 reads CASSQYTSGDNEQFF. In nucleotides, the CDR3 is TGCGCCAGCAGCCAATATACTAGCGGTGACAATGAGCAGTTCTTC.

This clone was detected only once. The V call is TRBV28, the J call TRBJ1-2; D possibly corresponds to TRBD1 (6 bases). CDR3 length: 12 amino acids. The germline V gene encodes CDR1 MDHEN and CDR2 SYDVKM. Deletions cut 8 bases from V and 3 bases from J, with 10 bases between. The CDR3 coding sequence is TGTGCCAGCGGGGGCAGAGACTATGGCTACACCTTC. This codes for CASGGRDYGYTF.

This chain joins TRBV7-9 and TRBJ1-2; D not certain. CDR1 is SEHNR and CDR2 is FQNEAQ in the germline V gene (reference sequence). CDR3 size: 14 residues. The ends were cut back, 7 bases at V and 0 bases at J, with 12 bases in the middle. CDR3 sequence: CASNPTTANYGYTF. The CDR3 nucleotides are TGTGCCAGCAACCCCACAACAGCTAACTATGGCTACACCTTC.

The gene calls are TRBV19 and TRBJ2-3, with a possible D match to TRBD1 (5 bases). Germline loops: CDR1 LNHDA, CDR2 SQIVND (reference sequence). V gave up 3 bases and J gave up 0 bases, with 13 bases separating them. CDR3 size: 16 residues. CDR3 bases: TGTGCCAGTAGTATCCAGGGCCCATTTAGCACAGATACGCAGTATTTT. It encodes CASSIQGPFSTDTQYF.

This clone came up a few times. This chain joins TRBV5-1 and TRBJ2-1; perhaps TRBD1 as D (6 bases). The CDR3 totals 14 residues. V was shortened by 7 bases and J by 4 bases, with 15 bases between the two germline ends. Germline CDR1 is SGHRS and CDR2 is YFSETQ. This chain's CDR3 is CASDSGRGYNEQFF. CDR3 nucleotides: TGCGCCAGCGATTCCGGCAGGGGATACAATGAGCAGTTCTTC.

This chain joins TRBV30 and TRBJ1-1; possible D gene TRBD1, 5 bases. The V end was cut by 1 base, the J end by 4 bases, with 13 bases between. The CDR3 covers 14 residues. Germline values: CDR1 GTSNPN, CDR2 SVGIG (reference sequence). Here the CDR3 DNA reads TGTGCCTGGAGTGATTCGGGGGGGAGCACTGAAGCTTTCTTT. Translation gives CAWSDSGGSTEAFF. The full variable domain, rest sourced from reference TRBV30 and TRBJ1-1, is SQTIHQWPATLVQPVGSPLSLECTVEGTSNPNLYWYRQAAGRGLQLLFYSVGIGQISSEVPQNLSASRPQDRQFILSSKKLLLSDSGFYLCAWSDSGGSTEAFFGQGTRLTVV.

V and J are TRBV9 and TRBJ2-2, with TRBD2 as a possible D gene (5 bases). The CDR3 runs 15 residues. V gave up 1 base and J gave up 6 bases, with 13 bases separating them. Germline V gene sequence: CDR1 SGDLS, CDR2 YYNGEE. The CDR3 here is CASSVTPRESGELFF. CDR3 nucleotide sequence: TGTGCCAGCAGCGTAACCCCACGGGAATCCGGGGAGCTGTTTTTT.

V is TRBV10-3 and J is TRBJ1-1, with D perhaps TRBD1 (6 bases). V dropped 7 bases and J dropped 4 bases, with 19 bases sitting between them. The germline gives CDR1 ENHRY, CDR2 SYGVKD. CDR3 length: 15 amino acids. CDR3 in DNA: TGTGCCATCACCCCCTGGGGAGGGGGTAGCACTGAAGCTTTCTTT. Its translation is CAITPWGGGSTEAFF.

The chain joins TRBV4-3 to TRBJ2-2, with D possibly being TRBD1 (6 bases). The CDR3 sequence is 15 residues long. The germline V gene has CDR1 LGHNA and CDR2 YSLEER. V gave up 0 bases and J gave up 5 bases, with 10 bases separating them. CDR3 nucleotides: TGCGCCAGCAGCCAAGAAGGCAGGGGAACCGGGGAGCTGTTTTTT. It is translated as CASSQEGRGTGELFF.

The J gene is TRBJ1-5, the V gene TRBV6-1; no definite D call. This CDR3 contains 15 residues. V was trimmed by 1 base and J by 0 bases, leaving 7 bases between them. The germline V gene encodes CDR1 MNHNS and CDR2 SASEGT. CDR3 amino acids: CASSEGAYSNQPQHF. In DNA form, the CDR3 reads TGTGCCAGCAGTGAAGGGGCCTATAGCAATCAGCCCCAGCATTTT.

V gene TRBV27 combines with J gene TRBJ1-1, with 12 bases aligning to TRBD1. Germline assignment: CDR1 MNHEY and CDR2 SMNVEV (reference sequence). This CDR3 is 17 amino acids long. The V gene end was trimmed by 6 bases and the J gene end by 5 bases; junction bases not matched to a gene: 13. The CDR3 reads CASRGGGQGAIRTEAFF. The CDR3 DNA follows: TGTGCCAGCAGAGGGGGGGGACAGGGGGCGATAAGGACTGAAGCTTTCTTT.

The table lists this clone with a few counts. The CDR3 sequence is CASRDTNTGELFF. CDR3 bases: TGTGCCAGCCGGGACACGAACACCGGGGAGCTGTTTTTT. The chain carries TRBV6-5 and TRBJ2-2; weak D call: TRBD1 (6 bases). The CDR3 contains 13 residues. The germline V and J ends were trimmed by 8 bases and 0 bases, with 7 bases remaining between them. CDR1 and CDR2 from the germline V gene are MNHEY and SVGAGI.

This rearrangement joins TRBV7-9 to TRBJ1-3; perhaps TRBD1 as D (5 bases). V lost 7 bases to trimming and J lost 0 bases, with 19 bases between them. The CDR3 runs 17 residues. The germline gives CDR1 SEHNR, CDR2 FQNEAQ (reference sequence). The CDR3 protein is CASTSLGGRDSGNTIYF. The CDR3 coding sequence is TGTGCCAGCACCTCCTTAGGTGGCAGGGACTCTGGAAACACCATATATTTT.

CDR3 nucleotide sequence: TGTGCCAGCAGCTTACGGACTAGCAGACTCCAAGAGACCCAGTACTTC. Translating gives CASSLRTSRLQETQYF. The chain has TRBV7-2 and TRBJ2-5, with 8 bases that match TRBD2. The CDR3 runs 16 residues. The V and J ends lost 2 bases and 1 base, in that order; junction bases with no gene match: 6. The germline CDR1 and CDR2 sequences are SGHTA and FQGNSA.

This CDR3 reads CASSAGLAGIDTQYF. The DNA for the CDR3 is TGTGCCAGCTCCGCGGGACTAGCGGGAATAGATACGCAGTATTTT. The V call is TRBV18, the J call TRBJ2-3, with TRBD2 identical over 13 bases. Germline assignment: CDR1 KGHSH and CDR2 LQKENI. The CDR3 is 15 amino acids. After removal of 6 bases from V and 5 bases from J, the junction contained 5 bases not matched to a gene.

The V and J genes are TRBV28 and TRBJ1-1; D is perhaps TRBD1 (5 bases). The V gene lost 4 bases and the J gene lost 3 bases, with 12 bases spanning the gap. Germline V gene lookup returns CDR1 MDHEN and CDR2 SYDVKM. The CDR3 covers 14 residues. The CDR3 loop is CASSWTQAHTEAFF. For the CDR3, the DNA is TGTGCCAGCAGTTGGACACAGGCGCACACTGAAGCTTTCTTT.

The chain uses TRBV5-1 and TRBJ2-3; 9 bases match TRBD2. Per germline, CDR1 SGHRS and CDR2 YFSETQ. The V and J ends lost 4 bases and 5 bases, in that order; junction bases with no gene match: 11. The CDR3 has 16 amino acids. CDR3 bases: TGCGCCAGCAGCGGAGAAGCTAGCGGGGCGGTAGATACGCAGTATTTT. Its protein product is CASSGEASGAVDTQYF.

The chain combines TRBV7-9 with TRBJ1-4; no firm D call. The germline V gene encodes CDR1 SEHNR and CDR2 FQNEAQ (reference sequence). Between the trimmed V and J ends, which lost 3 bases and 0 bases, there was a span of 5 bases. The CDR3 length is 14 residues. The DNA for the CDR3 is TGTGCCAGCAGCTTGGCTGCAACTAATGAAAAACTGTTTTTT. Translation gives CASSLAATNEKLFF.

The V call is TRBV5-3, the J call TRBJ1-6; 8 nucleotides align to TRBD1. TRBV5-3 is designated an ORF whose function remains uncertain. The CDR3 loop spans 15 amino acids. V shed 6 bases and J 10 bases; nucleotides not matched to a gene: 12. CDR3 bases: TGTGCCAGAACCACAGGGGACAGGACTGGGTCACCCCTCCACTTT. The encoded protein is CARTTGDRTGSPLHF.

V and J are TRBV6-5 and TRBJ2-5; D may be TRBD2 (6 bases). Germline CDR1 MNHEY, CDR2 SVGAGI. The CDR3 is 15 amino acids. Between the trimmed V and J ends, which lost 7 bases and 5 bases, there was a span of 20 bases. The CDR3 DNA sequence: TGTGCCAGCATATTATTTACAGGACGGGGGGAGACCCAGTACTTC. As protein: CASILFTGRGETQYF.

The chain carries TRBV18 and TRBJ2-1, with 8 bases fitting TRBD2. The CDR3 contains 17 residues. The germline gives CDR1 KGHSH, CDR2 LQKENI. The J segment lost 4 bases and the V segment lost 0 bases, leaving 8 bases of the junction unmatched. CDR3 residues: CASSPPGGRTLYNEQFF. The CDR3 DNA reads TGTGCCAGCTCACCACCCGGCGGGAGGACCCTTTACAATGAGCAGTTCTTC.

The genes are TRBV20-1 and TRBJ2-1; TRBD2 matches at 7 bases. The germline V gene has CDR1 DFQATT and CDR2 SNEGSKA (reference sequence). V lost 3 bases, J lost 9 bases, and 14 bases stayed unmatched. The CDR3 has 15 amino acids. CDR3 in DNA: TGCAGTGCTAGTGGCGGGAGTATGTGGGTCGGTGAGCAGTTCTTC. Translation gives CSASGGSMWVGEQFF.

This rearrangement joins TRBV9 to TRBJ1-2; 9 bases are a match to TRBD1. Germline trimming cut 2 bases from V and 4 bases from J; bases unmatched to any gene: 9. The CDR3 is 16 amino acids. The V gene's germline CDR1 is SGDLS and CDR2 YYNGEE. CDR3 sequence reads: CASSVLDDRGIYGYTF. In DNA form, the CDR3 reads TGTGCCAGCAGCGTTCTAGACGACAGGGGGATCTATGGCTACACCTTC.

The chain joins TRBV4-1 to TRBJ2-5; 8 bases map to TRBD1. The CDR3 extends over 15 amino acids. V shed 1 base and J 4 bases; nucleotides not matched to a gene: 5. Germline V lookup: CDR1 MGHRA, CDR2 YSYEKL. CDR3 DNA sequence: TGCGCCAGCAGCCAAGGTTCAGGGGGCCTAGAGACCCAGTACTTC. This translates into CASSQGSGGLETQYF.